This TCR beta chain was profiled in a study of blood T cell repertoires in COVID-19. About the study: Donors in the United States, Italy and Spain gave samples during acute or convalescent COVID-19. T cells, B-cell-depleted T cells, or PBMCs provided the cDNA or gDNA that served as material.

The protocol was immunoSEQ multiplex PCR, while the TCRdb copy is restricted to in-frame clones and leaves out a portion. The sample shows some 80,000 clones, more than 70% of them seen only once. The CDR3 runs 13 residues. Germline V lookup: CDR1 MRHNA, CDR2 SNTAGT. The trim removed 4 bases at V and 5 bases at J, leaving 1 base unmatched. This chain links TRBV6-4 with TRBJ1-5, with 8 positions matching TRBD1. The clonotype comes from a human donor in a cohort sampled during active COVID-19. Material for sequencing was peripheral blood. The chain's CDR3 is CASSATGDQPQHF. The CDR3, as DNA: TGTGCCAGCAGTGCGACAGGGGATCAGCCCCAGCATTTT.